These 13 T cell receptor beta chains originate from one sample sequenced in a study of blood T cell repertoires in COVID-19. Sequenced by immunoSEQ multiplex PCR; TCRdb stores in-frame clones only, minus some. The sample records about 270,000 clones, around 90% being singletons. The sample consisted of peripheral blood. These receptors were obtained from a man aged 45-65 years with acute or convalescent COVID-19.

This chain joins TRBV2 and TRBJ1-6; 9 positions agree with TRBD1. CDR3 length: 13 residues. The V gene end was trimmed by 7 bases and the J gene end by 7 bases; junction bases not matched to a gene: 2. Per the germline V gene, CDR1 is SNHLY and CDR2 is FYNNEI. The CDR3 nucleotides are TGTGCCAGCACCGGACAGGGGAATTCACCCCTCCACTTT. Translated: CASTGQGNSPLHF.

V is TRBV10-3 and J is TRBJ1-6; 8 bases match TRBD1. V shed 7 bases, J shed 8 bases, and the junction held 16 bases outside the gene matches. The length of the CDR3 is 17 residues. In germline, CDR1 is ENHRY, CDR2 SYGVKD. The CDR3 nucleotides read TGTGCCATCAATTCTGCTGGGATACAGGGGGGTCATTCACCCCTCCACTTT. This encodes CAINSAGIQGGHSPLHF.

V usage is TRBV9 and J usage is TRBJ2-2; 8 bases are shared with TRBD1. J lost 6 bases, V lost 1 base, and 8 bases had no gene match. The CDR3 runs 16 residues. Germline lookup yields CDR1 SGDLS and CDR2 YYNGEE. The CDR3 bases are TGTGCCAGCAGCGTAAGTTTCCAGGGGGCTGCCGGGGAGCTGTTTTTT. Encoded protein: CASSVSFQGAAGELFF.

V is TRBV7-9 and J is TRBJ1-4, with a weak D call TRBD1 (5 bases). CDR3 length equals 14 residues. Germline CDR1 SEHNR, CDR2 FQNEAQ (reference sequence). V was pared by 1 base and J by 6 bases, with 9 bases between. CDR3 sequence: CASSLVPGDEKLFF. CDR3 sequence (DNA): TGTGCCAGCAGCTTAGTCCCGGGGGATGAAAAACTGTTTTTT.

The genes are TRBV19 and TRBJ2-4, with D possibly TRBD1 on 5 matching bases. Looked up from germline, CDR1 is LNHDA and CDR2 is SQIVND (reference sequence). Between the trimmed V and J ends, which lost 5 bases and 2 bases, there was a span of 10 bases. CDR3 length: 14 residues. CDR3 in DNA: TGTGCCAGTAGTTCCCAGGGATCCAAAAACATTCAGTACTTC. Encoded protein: CASSSQGSKNIQYF.

The chain has TRBV30 and TRBJ2-5; 10 nucleotides agree with TRBD1. The V gene end was trimmed by 4 bases and the J gene end by 5 bases; junction bases not matched to a gene: 4. CDR1 and CDR2 from the germline V gene are GTSNPN and SVGIG (reference sequence). There are 13 residues in the CDR3. The CDR3 bases are TGTGCCTGGAACCGGGACAGGGGTGAGACCCAGTACTTC. As protein: CAWNRDRGETQYF.

The chain has TRBV6-5 and TRBJ2-2; 8 nucleotides align to TRBD1. Germline CDR1 MNHEY, CDR2 SVGAGI. The CDR3 runs 15 residues. V was clipped by 6 bases and J by 4 bases; unmatched bases: 7. The CDR3 loop reads CASRKDRAATGELFF. CDR3 DNA: TGTGCCAGCAGGAAGGACAGGGCGGCCACCGGGGAGCTGTTTTTT.

J is TRBJ2-7 and V is TRBV30; D ambiguous. The ends were cut back, 2 bases at V and 5 bases at J, with 10 bases in the middle. The CDR3 is 12 amino acids. Germline V gene data show CDR1 as GTSNPN and CDR2 as SVGIG (reference sequence). CDR3 residues: CAWSTRSDEQYF. In DNA, the CDR3 is TGTGCCTGGAGTACGAGAAGCGACGAGCAGTACTTC.

V is TRBV6-1 and J is TRBJ2-1, with 11 positions matching TRBD2. V shed 0 bases and J 5 bases; nucleotides not matched to a gene: 3. CDR1 and CDR2 from the germline V gene are MNHNS and SASEGT. CDR3 length: 16 amino acids. For the CDR3, the DNA is TGTGCCAGCAGTGAAGCGATACTAGCGGGGGACAATGAGCAGTTCTTC. It encodes CASSEAILAGDNEQFF.

The CDR3 nucleotides read TGTGCCAGCAGCTTGGCGGGGGGGAGTGAATCGCGTAATCAGCCCCAGCATTTT. As protein: CASSLAGGSESRNQPQHF. The rearrangement uses TRBV5-6 and TRBJ1-5; TRBD1 might be the D (5 bases). The CDR3 has 18 residues. Germline CDR1 reads SGHDT; CDR2 reads YYEEEE. Trimming removed 0 bases at V and 4 bases at J, with 20 bases between.

The chain carries TRBV7-9 and TRBJ1-2; TRBD1 agrees at 7 bases. Germline V gives CDR1 SEHNR, CDR2 FQNEAQ (reference sequence). Trimming cost V 8 bases and J 0 bases; bases outside gene matches: 12. This CDR3 spans 16 amino acids. CDR3 in amino acids: CASSRGGGQANYGYTF. The CDR3 coding sequence is TGTGCCAGCTCCCGTGGAGGGGGCCAAGCTAACTATGGCTACACCTTC.

For this clone: This same CDR3 is encoded by further DNA sequences in the sample. This chain joins TRBV6-5 and TRBJ1-1; D remains ambiguous. This CDR3 region has 15 residues. Germline V gene sequence: CDR1 MNHEY, CDR2 SVGAGI. V lost 0 bases to trimming and J lost 1 base, with 9 bases between them. The CDR3 here is CASSYSPTGNTEAFF. CDR3 nucleotide sequence: TGTGCCAGCAGTTACTCACCCACGGGGAACACTGAAGCTTTCTTT.

V gene TRBV3-1 (or the pseudogene TRBV3-2) combines with J gene TRBJ2-3; D remains unclear. Germline V gives CDR1 LGHDT, CDR2 YNNKEL (reference sequence). Trimming left V 0 bases short and J 1 base short, with 5 bases between. The length of the CDR3 is 14 residues. In DNA, the CDR3 is TGTGCCAGCAGCCAAGAAACAGGCACAGATACGCAGTATTTT. Translating it yields CASSQETGTDTQYF.